This is a list of T cell receptor beta chains from one sample in a study of T cells after yellow fever vaccination. TCRdb used MiXCR to reprocess the 5' RACE reads, holding one entry per CDR3 protein. The profile shows almost 600,000 distinct CDR3 sequences, less than 15% of them singletons. The specimen comprised PBMCs, sampled on the day of the yellow fever booster vaccination. Receptor source: a man younger than 40 who received the YFV17D yellow fever vaccine. Both conserved end residues are part of each CDR3. Fields, in order: clone size, D gene, CDR3 length, V gene, J gene, CDR3 DNA, CDR3 protein. A D gene is named only where the DNA matches it firmly. Clone size is stated in some rows and not others, as once, few, many or a class when expanded.

clone size: few; D gene: NA; CDR3 length: 14; V gene: TRBV2; J gene: TRBJ2-7; CDR3 DNA: TGTGCCAGCAGCCGCACAGGGTCCACCTACGAGCAGTACTTC; CDR3 protein: CASSRTGSTYEQYF
clone size: few; D gene: NA; CDR3 length: 12; V gene: TRBV28; J gene: TRBJ2-3; CDR3 DNA: TGTGCCAGCAGACAGGGCTACGATACGCAGTATTTT; CDR3 protein: CASRQGYDTQYF
clone size: NA; D gene: TRBD2; CDR3 length: 16; V gene: TRBV7-2; J gene: TRBJ2-4; CDR3 DNA: TGTGCCAGCAGCCCGAGGGGACTAGCGGGAGACAACATTCAGTACTTC; CDR3 protein: CASSPRGLAGDNIQYF
clone size: NA; D gene: NA; CDR3 length: 15; V gene: TRBV24-1; J gene: TRBJ2-2; CDR3 DNA: TGTGCCACCAGTGATTTTTCCGGGAACACCGGGGAGCTGTTTTTT; CDR3 protein: CATSDFSGNTGELFF
clone size: NA; D gene: NA; CDR3 length: 14; V gene: TRBV30; J gene: TRBJ2-7; CDR3 DNA: TGTGCCTGGATGGGGTCGACAGGTACCTACGAGCAGTACTTC; CDR3 protein: CAWMGSTGTYEQYF
clone size: NA; D gene: NA; CDR3 length: 15; V gene: TRBV6-5; J gene: TRBJ1-2; CDR3 DNA: TGTGCCAGCAGTTACTCAGGAGGAACTAACTATGGCTACACCTTC; CDR3 protein: CASSYSGGTNYGYTF
clone size: NA; D gene: TRBD2; CDR3 length: 16; V gene: TRBV5-1; J gene: TRBJ2-3; CDR3 DNA: TGCGCCAGCAGCTTAGGTTCGGGAGGGCCCGGAGATACGCAGTATTTT; CDR3 protein: CASSLGSGGPGDTQYF
clone size: NA; D gene: NA; CDR3 length: 15; V gene: TRBV10-3; J gene: TRBJ1-1; CDR3 DNA: TGTGCCATCAGTGCTACCCCCGGGAGGAACACTGAAGCTTTCTTT; CDR3 protein: CAISATPGRNTEAFF
clone size: few; D gene: TRBD2; CDR3 length: 13; V gene: TRBV29-1; J gene: TRBJ2-7; CDR3 DNA: TGCAGCGCGAGAGCGGGAGGTGCCTACGAGCAGTACTTC; CDR3 protein: CSARAGGAYEQYF
clone size: NA; D gene: TRBD2; CDR3 length: 15; V gene: TRBV28; J gene: TRBJ2-5; CDR3 DNA: TGTGCCAGCAGTTTATTGGCTAGCGGGAAAGAGACCCAGTACTTC; CDR3 protein: CASSLLASGKETQYF
clone size: NA; D gene: NA; CDR3 length: 15; V gene: TRBV7-2; J gene: TRBJ2-1; CDR3 DNA: TGTGCCAGCAGTAGCGGACAGGGCGGGAGCAATGAGCAGTTCTTC; CDR3 protein: CASSSGQGGSNEQFF
clone size: NA; D gene: TRBD2; CDR3 length: 13; V gene: TRBV7-9; J gene: TRBJ2-7; CDR3 DNA: TGTGCCAGCCGGGGACTAGCGGGTGGCGAGCAGTACTTC; CDR3 protein: CASRGLAGGEQYF
clone size: few; D gene: TRBD1; CDR3 length: 14; V gene: TRBV12-3/TRBV12-4; J gene: TRBJ2-7; CDR3 DNA: TGTGCCAGCAGCACCCAGGGGGCTAGCAACGAGCAGTACTTC; CDR3 protein: CASSTQGASNEQYF
clone size: few; D gene: NA; CDR3 length: 16; V gene: TRBV5-1; J gene: TRBJ2-2; CDR3 DNA: TGCGCCAGCAGCTTGAGACACAGGGAGGGCACCGGGGAGCTGTTTTTT; CDR3 protein: CASSLRHREGTGELFF
clone size: many; D gene: NA; CDR3 length: 13; V gene: TRBV11-3; J gene: TRBJ2-1; CDR3 DNA: TGTGCCAGCAGCTCCGCCGTTTGGGATGAGCAGTTCTTC; CDR3 protein: CASSSAVWDEQFF
clone size: NA; D gene: NA; CDR3 length: 14; V gene: TRBV5-6; J gene: TRBJ2-7; CDR3 DNA: TGTGCCAGCAGCCTCGTCCTAAGCCCCTACGAGCAGTACTTC; CDR3 protein: CASSLVLSPYEQYF
clone size: NA; D gene: NA; CDR3 length: 12; V gene: TRBV20-1; J gene: TRBJ2-3; CDR3 DNA: TGCAGTGCCATTAGGGGGGGGGATACGCAGTATTTT; CDR3 protein: CSAIRGGDTQYF
clone size: many; D gene: TRBD1; CDR3 length: 15; V gene: TRBV5-4; J gene: TRBJ2-7; CDR3 DNA: TGTGCCAGCAGCTCGCAGGGGGCGCGACGGAACGAGCAGTACTTC; CDR3 protein: CASSSQGARRNEQYF
clone size: few; D gene: TRBD2; CDR3 length: 15; V gene: TRBV2; J gene: TRBJ2-5; CDR3 DNA: TGTGCCAGCAAACGAACTAGCGGATATCGGGAGACCCAGTACTTC; CDR3 protein: CASKRTSGYRETQYF
clone size: NA; D gene: NA; CDR3 length: 14; V gene: TRBV27; J gene: TRBJ2-3; CDR3 DNA: TGTGCCAGCAGTTTACTCCGGAGGCGGGATACGCAGTATTTT; CDR3 protein: CASSLLRRRDTQYF
clone size: NA; D gene: NA; CDR3 length: 12; V gene: TRBV25-1; J gene: TRBJ2-1; CDR3 DNA: TGTGCCAGCAGTGAATATGGCCCTGAGCAGTTCTTC; CDR3 protein: CASSEYGPEQFF
clone size: few; D gene: NA; CDR3 length: 15; V gene: TRBV3-1; J gene: TRBJ2-2; CDR3 DNA: TGTGCCAGCAGCCAAGAAGGACGGATCGGCGGGGAGCTGTTTTTT; CDR3 protein: CASSQEGRIGGELFF
clone size: NA; D gene: NA; CDR3 length: 13; V gene: TRBV12-3/TRBV12-4; J gene: TRBJ1-2; CDR3 DNA: TGTGCCAGCAGTTCCGGGGGAAACTATGGCTACACCTTC; CDR3 protein: CASSSGGNYGYTF
clone size: few; D gene: TRBD1; CDR3 length: 15; V gene: TRBV7-2; J gene: TRBJ2-1; CDR3 DNA: TGTGCCAGCAGCTGGACATCGACAGGGGGTGATGAGCAGTTCTTC; CDR3 protein: CASSWTSTGGDEQFF
clone size: NA; D gene: TRBD2; CDR3 length: 17; V gene: TRBV18; J gene: TRBJ2-1; CDR3 DNA: TGTGCCAGCTCACCACGGGGGGGGACTAGCGGGCACGGAGAGCAGTTCTTC; CDR3 protein: CASSPRGGTSGHGEQFF
clone size: NA; D gene: TRBD2; CDR3 length: 18; V gene: TRBV20-1; J gene: TRBJ2-7; CDR3 DNA: TGCATTGCTTATAAAGCGGGAGGCACCTATAAGAGCTCCTACGAGCAGTACTTC; CDR3 protein: CIAYKAGGTYKSSYEQYF
clone size: few; D gene: NA; CDR3 length: 12; V gene: TRBV29-1; J gene: TRBJ1-1; CDR3 DNA: TGCAGCGCATGGGGGGAGAACACTGAAGCTTTCTTT; CDR3 protein: CSAWGENTEAFF
clone size: NA; D gene: NA; CDR3 length: 16; V gene: TRBV6-1; J gene: TRBJ1-6; CDR3 DNA: TGTGCCAGCAGCAAAGACCGCGCGGGCTTTAATTCACCCCTCCACTTT; CDR3 protein: CASSKDRAGFNSPLHF
clone size: NA; D gene: TRBD1; CDR3 length: 16; V gene: TRBV7-2; J gene: TRBJ2-5; CDR3 DNA: TGTGCCAGCAGCCGTCGGACAGGGACGTACCAAGAGACCCAGTACTTC; CDR3 protein: CASSRRTGTYQETQYF
clone size: few; D gene: NA; CDR3 length: 16; V gene: TRBV5-1; J gene: TRBJ2-2; CDR3 DNA: TGCGCCAGCAGCTTTAGGGCGGCCCATGACACCGGGGAGCTGTTTTTT; CDR3 protein: CASSFRAAHDTGELFF
clone size: few; D gene: NA; CDR3 length: 14; V gene: TRBV6-2/TRBV6-3; J gene: TRBJ2-5; CDR3 DNA: TGTGCCAGCAGTTACGTGACAGCTGGGGAGACCCAGTACTTC; CDR3 protein: CASSYVTAGETQYF
clone size: NA; D gene: NA; CDR3 length: 12; V gene: TRBV10-3; J gene: TRBJ2-1; CDR3 DNA: TGTGCCATCAGTGAGACAGGGTATGAGCAGTTCTTC; CDR3 protein: CAISETGYEQFF
clone size: NA; D gene: NA; CDR3 length: 15; V gene: TRBV5-1; J gene: TRBJ2-1; CDR3 DNA: TGCGCCAGCACCCCCGCGGGGTCAATTTACAATGAGCAGTTCTTC; CDR3 protein: CASTPAGSIYNEQFF
clone size: NA; D gene: NA; CDR3 length: 12; V gene: TRBV15; J gene: TRBJ2-7; CDR3 DNA: TGTGCCACCAGCAGAGATAGCTACGAGCAGTACTTC; CDR3 protein: CATSRDSYEQYF
clone size: NA; D gene: TRBD1; CDR3 length: 13; V gene: TRBV30; J gene: TRBJ2-5; CDR3 DNA: TGTGCCTGGAGAGGGGGCGCATCACAGACCCAGTACTTC; CDR3 protein: CAWRGGASQTQYF
clone size: NA; D gene: TRBD2; CDR3 length: 13; V gene: TRBV20-1; J gene: TRBJ2-7; CDR3 DNA: TGCAGTGCGACACTAGCGGGGGCCTACGAGCAGTACTTC; CDR3 protein: CSATLAGAYEQYF
clone size: few; D gene: TRBD1; CDR3 length: 13; V gene: TRBV5-6; J gene: TRBJ2-2; CDR3 DNA: TGTGCCAGCAGCACCACAGGGGCCGGGGAGCTGTTTTTT; CDR3 protein: CASSTTGAGELFF
clone size: few; D gene: TRBD1; CDR3 length: 16; V gene: TRBV5-1; J gene: TRBJ2-7; CDR3 DNA: TGCGCCAGCAGCTTGGGCCCGGGACAGGGACACTACGAGCAGTACTTC; CDR3 protein: CASSLGPGQGHYEQYF
clone size: NA; D gene: NA; CDR3 length: 11; V gene: TRBV12-3/TRBV12-4; J gene: TRBJ1-2; CDR3 DNA: TGTGCCAGCAGCCTCTTATATGGCTACGCCTTC; CDR3 protein: CASSLLYGYAF
clone size: few; D gene: NA; CDR3 length: 15; V gene: TRBV7-2; J gene: TRBJ2-7; CDR3 DNA: TGTGCCAGCAGCTTAGCATGGGGGAGAACCTACGAGCAGTACTTC; CDR3 protein: CASSLAWGRTYEQYF
clone size: NA; D gene: NA; CDR3 length: 13; V gene: TRBV4-3; J gene: TRBJ1-1; CDR3 DNA: TGCGCCAGCAGCCAGGGTTGGGCCACTGAAGCTTTCTTT; CDR3 protein: CASSQGWATEAFF
clone size: NA; D gene: NA; CDR3 length: 18; V gene: TRBV4-1; J gene: TRBJ2-3; CDR3 DNA: TGCGCCAGCAGCCAAGGGAGGTTGAGCGCCCTTAGCACAGATACGCAGTATTTT; CDR3 protein: CASSQGRLSALSTDTQYF
clone size: NA; D gene: TRBD2; CDR3 length: 14; V gene: TRBV6-1; J gene: TRBJ2-2; CDR3 DNA: TGTGCCAGCAGTGGGACTAGCGTATCCGGGGAGCTGTTTTTT; CDR3 protein: CASSGTSVSGELFF
clone size: NA; D gene: NA; CDR3 length: 14; V gene: TRBV7-2; J gene: TRBJ2-7; CDR3 DNA: TGTGCCAGCAGCTTAGAAACGGGAAGATACGAGCAGTACTTC; CDR3 protein: CASSLETGRYEQYF
clone size: NA; D gene: NA; CDR3 length: 15; V gene: TRBV12-3/TRBV12-4; J gene: TRBJ1-1; CDR3 DNA: TGTGCCAGCAGTTTATCGACGGCCCGGAACACTGAAGCTTTCTTT; CDR3 protein: CASSLSTARNTEAFF